This T cell receptor beta chain was profiled in a study of blood T cell repertoires in COVID-19 (dated by TCRdb to the early 2020s). About the investigation overall: The collaborator samples originated in the United States, Italy and Spain and spanned the acute and convalescent phases of COVID-19. The prospective study material was composed of cDNA or gDNA derived from T cells, B-cell-depleted T cells, or PBMCs. The samples were drawn from the first 160 participants of the ongoing ImmuneRACE study and from over 950 subjects provided by 6 global collaborators. Deeply sampled blood TCRbeta repertoires from subjects exposed to, actively infected with, or recovered from COVID-19 were included in the dataset. HLA class I and class II types, where available, came from metadata supplied by the sample provider rather than from assay-based typing. A freely available public database, intended as a resource for researchers studying the immune response to SARS-CoV-2, is where the repertoires were released. The sample metadata nearly always contained a de-identified subject ID, COVID-19 status, age in years and sex.

The paper's findings and limits, for the study overall: The quantity of clinical and demographic metadata differed by source and by participant and was supplied without curation.

Whole blood was collected in K2EDTA tubes by collaborating institutions according to the institutions' own protocols. For TCRbeta analysis, collaborators shipped samples in one of three forms: frozen whole blood, isolated PBMCs, or DNA extracted from either of those sample types. TCRbeta CDR3 regions were amplified from genomic DNA by means of the immunoSEQ Assay, a bias-controlled multiplex PCR. Per the authors' processing: The number of nucleated cells in each sample was estimated by amplification of reference gene primers within the assay. To quantify the absolute abundance of each unique TCRbeta CDR3 rearrangement, sequence reads were collapsed and filtered. For each sample, productive Simpson clonality was calculated as the square root of Simpson's diversity index across productive rearrangements. TCRdb holds this immuneACCESS table with in-frame rearrangements only. Some clones are missing; in checked studies, unresolved V genes explain under half, and the rest has no known cause. The D gene and trimming were derived from the DNA, and the V and J assignments and clone size from that table. The sample table lists fewer than 300,000 clones, around 88% of them with a count of one. Around 0.88% of the sample comes from the top ten.

On this clone: Its antigen remains unidentified. Per-nucleotide qualities are absent, and no much larger clonotype sits a single base away.

This receptor was identified in a man in his thirties or forties with acute or convalescent COVID-19. Sequences were obtained from peripheral blood.

The DNA reads as follows: TGTGCCAGCAGTTTTTCGTACCAAGAGACCCAGTACTTC. Its protein reads: CASSFSYQETQYF. The chain employs TRBV7-9 and TRBJ2-5; no D segment can be confidently identified. V is clipped by 6 bases and J by 0 bases, and the sequence between their germline boundaries is 8 bases long. The germline V gene (reference sequence) gives CDR1 as SEHNR and CDR2 as FQNEAQ. The CDR3, from cysteine to phenylalanine, totals 13 residues. Solely the CDR3 DNA is kept, with 39 bases framed from the first base.